The 22 T cell receptor beta chains below were found in one sample sequenced in a study of CD8 T cells in Susac syndrome. The RNA, about 0.5 to 1 ug, was put through reverse transcription using random hexamers. Each CDR3 protein gets one entry after TCRdb re-called the immunoSEQ multiplex PCR reads with MiXCR. The profile shows a few hundred thousand distinct CDR3 sequences, roughly 95% of them singletons. The source material was CD4+ T cells from PBMCs. These receptor sequences come from a human donor with multiple sclerosis.

The chain uses TRBV9 and TRBJ1-1, with 7 positions matching TRBD1. Germline V CDR1 and CDR2: SGDLS, YYNGEE. V lost 4 bases, J lost 5 bases, and 5 bases stayed unmatched. CDR3 length equals 13 residues. This CDR3 is CASSPLGQTEAFF. The CDR3 nucleotides read TGTGCCAGCAGCCCCCTGGGACAGACTGAAGCTTTCTTT.

The chain carries TRBV27 and TRBJ1-1; D is ambiguous. The CDR3 covers 15 residues. From germline, CDR1 is MNHEY and CDR2 SMNVEV (reference sequence). Trimming left V 6 bases short and J 0 bases short, with 14 bases between. This chain's CDR3 is CASSSRRRLNTEAFF. CDR3 in DNA: TGTGCCAGCAGCTCTCGGAGGAGGTTGAACACTGAAGCTTTCTTT.

The chain carries TRBV6-5 and TRBJ2-7; 11 positions match TRBD2. In germline, CDR1 is MNHEY, CDR2 SVGAGI. CDR3 length equals 15 residues. The J segment lost 3 bases and the V segment lost 5 bases, leaving 6 bases of the junction unmatched. The CDR3 sequence is CASSALGTSGYEQYV. The CDR3 nucleotides read TGTGCCAGCAGTGCGCTGGGGACTAGCGGCTACGAGCAGTACGTC.

The V and J genes are TRBV11-2 and TRBJ2-2; 9 nucleotides match TRBD1. V was pared by 2 bases and J by 6 bases, with 4 bases of the junction left unmatched. The CDR3 totals 15 residues. Germline lookup yields CDR1 SGHAT and CDR2 FQNNGV. The CDR3 reads CASSLSWTGAGELFF. DNA of the CDR3: TGTGCCAGCAGCTTATCGTGGACAGGGGCCGGGGAGCTGTTTTTT.

The CDR3 is CASSERDHQPQHF. CDR3 DNA sequence: TGTGCCAGCAGTGAGAGGGACCATCAGCCCCAGCATTTT. The chain carries TRBV27 and TRBJ1-5, with D perhaps matching TRBD1 (5 bases). This CDR3 comprises 13 residues. Trimming left V 5 bases short and J 5 bases short, with 10 bases between. The germline V gene has CDR1 MNHEY and CDR2 SMNVEV (reference sequence).

This chain links TRBV9 with TRBJ2-5, with TRBD2 identical over 9 bases. The V gene end was trimmed by 4 bases and the J gene end by 1 base; junction bases not matched to a gene: 8. The CDR3 contains 16 residues. CDR1 SGDLS and CDR2 YYNGEE come from the germline V gene. The CDR3 here is CASSHRSSGGQETQYF. The DNA of the CDR3 is TGTGCCAGCAGCCACCGTAGTAGCGGGGGCCAAGAGACCCAGTACTTC.

The CDR3 region has the DNA TGTGCCAGCAGCTCCGGGGGAGCCAAAAACATTCAGTACTTC. This sequence encodes CASSSGGAKNIQYF. This chain links TRBV5-6 with TRBJ2-4; tentatively, D is TRBD2 (6 bases). CDR1 SGHDT and CDR2 YYEEEE come from the germline V gene. The germline V and J ends were trimmed by 3 bases and 0 bases, with 7 bases remaining between them. The CDR3 has 14 amino acids.

Only one count was recorded for this clonotype. The chain employs TRBV30 and TRBJ2-2; D ambiguous. V was clipped by 3 bases and J by 1 base, with 6 bases between them. CDR1 GTSNPN and CDR2 SVGIG come from the germline V gene (reference sequence). The CDR3 runs 13 residues. Here the CDR3 reads CAWRHLNTGELFF. The CDR3 region has the DNA TGTGCCTGGAGACACCTGAACACCGGGGAGCTGTTTTTT. The whole variable domain, filled in from reference TRBV30 and TRBJ2-2, reads SQTIHQWPATLVQPVGSPLSLECTVEGTSNPNLYWYRQAAGRGLQLLFYSVGIGQISSEVPQNLSASRPQDRQFILSSKKLLLSDSGFYLCAWRHLNTGELFFGEGSRLTVL.

The chain carries TRBV19 and TRBJ1-1; D unclear. Between the trimmed V and J ends, which lost 3 bases and 4 bases, there was a span of 6 bases. CDR1 and CDR2 from the germline V gene are LNHDA and SQIVND (reference sequence). CDR3 length equals 12 residues. The CDR3 sequence: CASSILGTEAFF. CDR3 nucleotide sequence: TGTGCCAGTAGTATTTTGGGCACTGAAGCTTTCTTT.

CDR3 nucleotide sequence: TGTGCCATCAGCCCCGGGACCGCAGTTGAAGCTTTCTTT. Translating it yields CAISPGTAVEAFF. The V and J genes are TRBV10-3 and TRBJ1-1, with a possible D match to TRBD1 (5 bases). The CDR3 has 13 amino acids. V shed 6 bases and J shed 7 bases, with 15 bases lying between them. Germline CDR1 is ENHRY and CDR2 is SYGVKD.

V is TRBV4-1 and J is TRBJ2-3, with D maybe TRBD2 (6 bases). CDR1 and CDR2 from the germline V gene are MGHRA and YSYEKL. The CDR3 extends over 15 amino acids. The V end was cut by 0 bases, the J end by 2 bases, with 9 bases between. The CDR3 nucleotides read TGCGCCAGCAGCCAAGAGGGGCGGGACACAGATACGCAGTATTTT. Protein: CASSQEGRDTDTQYF.

The chain has TRBV15 and TRBJ2-1, with D possibly TRBD1 on 5 matching bases. This CDR3 is 13 amino acids long. Germline CDR1 reads LNHNV; CDR2 reads YYDKDF (reference sequence). The V gene lost 3 bases and the J gene lost 10 bases, with 13 bases spanning the gap. The CDR3 coding sequence is TGTGCCACCAGCAGGGGCAGGGCAGGCGAGCAGTTCTTC. Its protein product is CATSRGRAGEQFF.

V is TRBV29-1 and J is TRBJ2-2; 7 nucleotides agree with TRBD1. Trimming cost V 6 bases and J 6 bases; bases outside gene matches: 10. The CDR3 is 14 residues long. Per germline, CDR1 SQVTM and CDR2 ANQGSEA. The CDR3 here is CSVSGTVSAGELFF. Here the CDR3 DNA reads TGCAGCGTGTCCGGGACAGTCTCTGCCGGGGAGCTGTTTTTT.

The chain carries TRBV24-1 and TRBJ2-1, with D tentatively TRBD1 or TRBD2 (5 bases each). The CDR3 length is 14 residues. The germline gives CDR1 KGHDR, CDR2 SFDVKD. Trimming removed 2 bases from V and 7 bases from J, with 11 bases in between. CDR3 nucleotide sequence: TGTGCCACCAGTGATTGGGGCCGGACTAATGAGCAGTTCTTC. It translates to CATSDWGRTNEQFF.

V and J are TRBV5-8 and TRBJ2-3; D perhaps matches TRBD1 (5 bases). CDR3 length equals 15 residues. V gave up 4 bases and J gave up 2 bases, with 14 bases separating them. Per the germline V gene, CDR1 is SGHTS and CDR2 is YDEGEE. The DNA for the CDR3 is TGTGCCAGCAGCCGCGGTGACAGTACCACAGATACGCAGTATTTT. Translated, it gives CASSRGDSTTDTQYF.

The V gene is TRBV7-9, the J gene TRBJ1-1, with a tentative D call TRBD1 (5 bases). The germline CDR1 and CDR2 sequences are SEHNR and FQNEAQ (reference sequence). The CDR3 contains 15 residues. V was trimmed by 7 bases and J by 2 bases, leaving 17 bases between them. Here the CDR3 DNA reads TGTGCCAGCACCAATCCCGGACACCCCAACACTGAAGCTTTCTTT. As protein: CASTNPGHPNTEAFF.

A single count supports this clonotype. The chain employs TRBV29-1 and TRBJ2-7; 11 positions match TRBD2. Germline V lookup: CDR1 SQVTM, CDR2 ANQGSEA. The CDR3 is made up of 13 amino acids. V lost 4 bases and J lost 7; bases outside the gene matches: 6. The CDR3 bases are TGCAGCGTTGGTAGCGGGGGGGCAGGTGAGCAGTACTTC. Encoded protein: CSVGSGGAGEQYF.

This chain connects TRBV20-1 to TRBJ2-2, with TRBD2 matching over 13 bases. Germline trimming cut 2 bases from V and 6 bases from J; bases unmatched to any gene: 9. This CDR3 has 17 amino acids. Germline assignment: CDR1 DFQATT and CDR2 SNEGSKA (reference sequence). The DNA for the CDR3 is TGCAGTGCTAGAAAAGGACTAGCGGGAGTGAGTCCCGGGGAGCTGTTTTTT. Translated, it gives CSARKGLAGVSPGELFF.

This clonotype was counted a single time. The genes are TRBV20-1 and TRBJ1-1; D is possibly TRBD1 (5 bases). The CDR3 covers 12 residues. Germline lookup yields CDR1 DFQATT and CDR2 SNEGSKA (reference sequence). With 3 bases removed from V and 8 bases from J, the gap between germline ends came to 13 bases. The CDR3 is CSASQGGVEAFF. CDR3 sequence (DNA): TGCAGTGCTAGTCAGGGAGGGGTAGAAGCTTTCTTT.

The chain joins TRBV20-1 to TRBJ2-7; D uncertain. Germline V gene sequence: CDR1 DFQATT, CDR2 SNEGSKA (reference sequence). Trimming pared 5 bases from V and 0 bases from J, leaving 17 bases between. There are 15 residues in the CDR3. The CDR3 nucleotides read TGCAGTGCTCGTAGGTGGGCGGTACTCTCCTACGAGCAGTACGTC. Translation: CSARRWAVLSYEQYV.

The rearrangement uses TRBV19 and TRBJ2-2, with D perhaps TRBD1 (6 bases). Germline-derived CDR1 and CDR2 are LNHDA and SQIVND (reference sequence). The CDR3 sequence is 13 residues long. V lost 9 bases and J lost 1, with 9 bases in between. This chain's CDR3 is CASWGQNTGELFF. In nucleotides, the CDR3 is TGTGCCAGCTGGGGACAGAACACCGGGGAGCTGTTTTTT.

The sample holds one count of this clonotype. V and J are TRBV29-1 and TRBJ2-1; 7 bases fit TRBD2. V was pared by 7 bases and J by 7 bases, with 10 bases of the junction left unmatched. CDR1 is SQVTM, CDR2 ANQGSEA, per germline. CDR3 length: 13 amino acids. CDR3 sequence (DNA): TGCAGCGCTGGCCGGGGGGTGTGGAATGAGCAGTTCTTC. Amino acids: CSAGRGVWNEQFF.